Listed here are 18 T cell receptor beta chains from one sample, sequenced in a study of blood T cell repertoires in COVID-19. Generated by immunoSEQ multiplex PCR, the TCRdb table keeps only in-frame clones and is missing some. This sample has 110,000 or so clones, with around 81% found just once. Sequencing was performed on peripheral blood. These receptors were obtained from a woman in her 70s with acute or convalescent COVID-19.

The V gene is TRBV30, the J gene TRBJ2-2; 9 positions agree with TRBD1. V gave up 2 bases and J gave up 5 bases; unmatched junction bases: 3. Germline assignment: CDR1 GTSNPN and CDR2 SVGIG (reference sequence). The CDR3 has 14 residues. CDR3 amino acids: CAWSSGTGTGELFF. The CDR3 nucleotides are TGTGCCTGGAGTTCCGGGACAGGGACCGGGGAGCTGTTTTTT. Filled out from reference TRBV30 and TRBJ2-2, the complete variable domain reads SQTIHQWPATLVQPVGSPLSLECTVEGTSNPNLYWYRQAAGRGLQLLFYSVGIGQISSEVPQNLSASRPQDRQFILSSKKLLLSDSGFYLCAWSSGTGTGELFFGEGSRLTVL.

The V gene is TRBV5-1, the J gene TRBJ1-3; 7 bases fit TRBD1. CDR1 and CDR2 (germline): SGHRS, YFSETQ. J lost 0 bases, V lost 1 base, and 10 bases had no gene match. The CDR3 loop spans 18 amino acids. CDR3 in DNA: TGCGCCAGCAGCTTGCGAGCCGGGACAGAGTTCTCTGGAAACACCATATATTTT. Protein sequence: CASSLRAGTEFSGNTIYF.

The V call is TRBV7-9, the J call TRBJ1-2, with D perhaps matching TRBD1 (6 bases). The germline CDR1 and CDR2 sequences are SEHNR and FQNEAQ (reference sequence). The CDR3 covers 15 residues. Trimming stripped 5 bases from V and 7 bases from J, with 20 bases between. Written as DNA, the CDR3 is TGTGCCAGCAGCGCACTTCCTGCGGGGGCGATTGGCTACACCTTC. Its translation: CASSALPAGAIGYTF. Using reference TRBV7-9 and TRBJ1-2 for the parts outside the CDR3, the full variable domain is DTGVSQNPRHKITKRGQNVTFRCDPISEHNRLYWYRQTLGQGPEFLTYFQNEAQLEKSRLLSDRFSAERPKGSFSTLEIQRTEQGDSAMYLCASSALPAGAIGYTFGSGTRLTVV.

The CDR3 coding sequence is TGTGCCAGCAGTTTACACGGCGACATGAACACTGAAGCTTTCTTT. Translated, it gives CASSLHGDMNTEAFF. The rearrangement uses TRBV27 and TRBJ1-1; D uncertain. The V end lost 2 bases, the J end lost 0 bases, and 10 bases lay between the germline ends. Germline loops: CDR1 MNHEY, CDR2 SMNVEV (reference sequence). The CDR3 is made up of 15 amino acids.

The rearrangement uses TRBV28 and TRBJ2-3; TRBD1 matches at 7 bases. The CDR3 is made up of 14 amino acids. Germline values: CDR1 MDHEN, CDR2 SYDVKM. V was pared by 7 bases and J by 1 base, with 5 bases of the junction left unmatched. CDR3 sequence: CASTKGGGTDTQYF. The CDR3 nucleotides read TGTGCCAGCACCAAAGGGGGCGGCACAGATACGCAGTATTTT. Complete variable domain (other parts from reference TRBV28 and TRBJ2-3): DVKVTQSSRYLVKRTGEKVFLECVQDMDHENMFWYRQDPGLGLRLIYFSYDVKMKEKGDIPEGYSVSREKKERFSLILESASTNQTSMYLCASTKGGGTDTQYFGPGTRLTVL.

The CDR3, as DNA: TGTGCCAGCAGTTCCCCGGGACAGGGCTCTCAAAGCTCCTATAATTCACCCCTCCACTTT. Protein product: CASSSPGQGSQSSYNSPLHF. The gene calls are TRBV28 and TRBJ1-6, with 9 nucleotides matching TRBD1. The germline CDR1 and CDR2 sequences are MDHEN and SYDVKM. V lost 4 bases, J lost 0 bases, and 13 bases stayed unmatched. This CDR3 is 20 amino acids long.

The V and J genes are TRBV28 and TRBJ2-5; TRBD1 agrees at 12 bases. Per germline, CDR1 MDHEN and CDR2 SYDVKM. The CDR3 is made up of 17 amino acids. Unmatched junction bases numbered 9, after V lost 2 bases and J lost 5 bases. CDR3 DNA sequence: TGTGCCAGCAGTTTAATGGGACAGGGGGCGCAGAAGGAGACCCAGTACTTC. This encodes CASSLMGQGAQKETQYF.

CDR3 loop: CASSYSQGNSPLHF. The CDR3 DNA follows: TGTGCCAGCAGTTACTCTCAGGGAAATTCACCCCTCCACTTT. The gene calls are TRBV6-2 or TRBV6-3 and TRBJ1-6; TRBD1 is a possible D gene (5 bases). The CDR3 consists of 14 residues. CDR1 is MNHEY, CDR2 SVGEGT, per germline. Trimming took 0 bases from V and 7 from J, leaving 7 bases between them.

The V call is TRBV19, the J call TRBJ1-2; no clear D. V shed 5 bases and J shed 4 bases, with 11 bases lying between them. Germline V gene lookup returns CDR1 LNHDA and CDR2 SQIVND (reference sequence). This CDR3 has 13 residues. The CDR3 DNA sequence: TGTGCCAGTAGTGTCACCTTCAGCTATGGCTACACCTTC. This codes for CASSVTFSYGYTF.

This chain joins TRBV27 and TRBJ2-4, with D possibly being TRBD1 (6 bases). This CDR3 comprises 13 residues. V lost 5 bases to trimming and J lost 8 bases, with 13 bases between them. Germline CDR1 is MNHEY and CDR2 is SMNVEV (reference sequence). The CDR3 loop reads CASSPRGTYIQYF. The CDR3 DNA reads TGTGCCAGCAGTCCTAGGGGGACGTACATTCAGTACTTC.

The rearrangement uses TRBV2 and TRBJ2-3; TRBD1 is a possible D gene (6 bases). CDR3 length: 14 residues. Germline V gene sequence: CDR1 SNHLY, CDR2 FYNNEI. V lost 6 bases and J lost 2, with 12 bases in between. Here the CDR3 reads CASRRTGYTDTQYF. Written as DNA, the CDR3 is TGTGCCAGCAGGAGAACAGGGTACACAGATACGCAGTATTTT.

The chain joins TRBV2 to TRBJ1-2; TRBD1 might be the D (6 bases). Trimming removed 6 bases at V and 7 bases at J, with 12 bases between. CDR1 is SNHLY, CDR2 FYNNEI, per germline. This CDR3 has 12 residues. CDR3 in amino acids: CASRGQSFGYTF. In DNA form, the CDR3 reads TGTGCCAGCAGGGGACAAAGTTTTGGCTACACCTTC. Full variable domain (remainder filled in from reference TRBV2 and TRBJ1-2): EPEVTQTPSHQVTQMGQEVILRCVPISNHLYFYWYRQILGQKVEFLVSFYNNEISEKSEIFDDQFSVERPDGSNFTLKIRSTKLEDSAMYFCASRGQSFGYTFGSGTRLTVV.

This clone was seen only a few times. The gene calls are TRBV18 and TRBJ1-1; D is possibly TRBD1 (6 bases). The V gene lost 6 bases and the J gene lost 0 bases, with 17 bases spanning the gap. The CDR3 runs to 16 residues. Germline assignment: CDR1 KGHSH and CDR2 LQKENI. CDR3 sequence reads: CASSPSQGFMNTEAFF. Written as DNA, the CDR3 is TGTGCCAGCTCGCCTTCACAGGGCTTCATGAACACTGAAGCTTTCTTT.

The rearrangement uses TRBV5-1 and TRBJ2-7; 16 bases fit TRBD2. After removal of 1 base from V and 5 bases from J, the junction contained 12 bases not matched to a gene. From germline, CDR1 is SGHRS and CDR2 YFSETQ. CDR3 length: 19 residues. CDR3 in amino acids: CASSLNPGLAGGVRNEQYF. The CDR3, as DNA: TGCGCCAGCAGCTTGAACCCGGGACTAGCGGGAGGGGTGAGGAACGAGCAGTACTTC.

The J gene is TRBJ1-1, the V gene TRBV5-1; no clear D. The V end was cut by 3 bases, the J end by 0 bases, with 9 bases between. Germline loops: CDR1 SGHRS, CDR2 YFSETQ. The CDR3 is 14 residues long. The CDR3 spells CASSYGSMNTEAFF. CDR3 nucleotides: TGCGCCAGCAGCTACGGGTCCATGAACACTGAAGCTTTCTTT.

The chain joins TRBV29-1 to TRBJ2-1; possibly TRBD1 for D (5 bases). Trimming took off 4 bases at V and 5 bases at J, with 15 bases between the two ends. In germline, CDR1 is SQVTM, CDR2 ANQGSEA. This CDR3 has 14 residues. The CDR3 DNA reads TGCAGCGTTGGTGCAGGGCCCACGGACAATGAGCAGTTCTTC. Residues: CSVGAGPTDNEQFF.

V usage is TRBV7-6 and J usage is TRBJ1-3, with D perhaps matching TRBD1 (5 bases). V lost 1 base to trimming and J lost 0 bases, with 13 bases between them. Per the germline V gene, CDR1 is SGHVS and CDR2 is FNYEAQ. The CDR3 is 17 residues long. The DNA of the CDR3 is TGTGCCAGCAGCTTAGGGACAACATATCTCTCTGGAAACACCATATATTTT. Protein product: CASSLGTTYLSGNTIYF.

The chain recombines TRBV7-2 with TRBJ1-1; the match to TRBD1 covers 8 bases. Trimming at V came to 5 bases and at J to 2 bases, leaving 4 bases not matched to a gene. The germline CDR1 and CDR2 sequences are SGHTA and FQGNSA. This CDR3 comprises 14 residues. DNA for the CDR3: TGTGCCAGCAGCCAGGGACAGGCCAACACTGAAGCTTTCTTT. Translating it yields CASSQGQANTEAFF.